This paragraph reports one T cell receptor beta chain. Antigen specificity is unknown. The read ends 3 residues shy of where the CDR3 ends; the end is completed using the germline J gene. Each participant carried one incident cervical HPV16 infection only. The assay was immunoSEQ multiplex PCR, and TCRdb's table has in-frame clones only and misses some. Reported are about 30,000 clones; the ten largest clones contain roughly 2.8%. The germline CDR1 and CDR2 sequences are GTSNPN and SVGIG (reference sequence). The V end lost 6 bases, the J end lost 4 bases, and 18 bases lay between the germline ends. The CDR3 is made up of 14 amino acids. The data were obtained in a study of T cells in women clearing cervical HPV infection. Overall study findings and caveats: Repertoire richness, not evenness, was significantly elevated in CIN3+ cases versus controls.

The TCR sequence derives from a woman aged 18 to 75 with a cervical HPV16 infection that either progressed to CIN3+ or cleared (not recorded which). The rearrangement joins TRBV30 to TRBJ2-5; D possibly uses TRBD1 or TRBD2 (5 bases each). Sequencing was done on a sample of blood buffy coat. Here the CDR3 reads CACKGSPWGETQYF. The covered CDR3 bases are TGTGCCTGTAAGGGGAGCCCCTGGGGAGAGACC.